The clone carrying this T cell receptor (beta chain) was seen a handful of times. No antigen is known for it. The entry originates in a study of T-cell memory formation after mild COVID-19. Via MiXCR, TCRdb re-called the 5' RACE reads, giving one row per CDR3 protein. The sample holds roughly 560,000 distinct CDR3 sequences; around 20% are singletons and the top ten take under 15%. Study conclusions and caveats: Later expanders leaned CD4+, whereas clones that contracted between day 15 and 85 were balanced CD4/CD8.

This CDR3 contains 16 residues. Germline-derived CDR1 and CDR2 are SGHVS and FQNEAQ. The ends lost 7 bases at V and 3 bases at J; junction bases unmatched: 12. This chain links TRBV7-8 with TRBJ2-3; TRBD2 aligns across 8 bases. The receptor was derived from an adult woman who had mild COVID-19 (a few samples of this study predate the infection). Cell type and time point are not known. The sample comprised PBMCs or a T cell subset sorted from them (not recorded which). CDR3 protein: CASIPFVLAGTDTQYF. The CDR3 region has the DNA TGTGCCAGCATCCCGTTTGTGCTAGCGGGTACAGATACGCAGTATTTT.